This entry is about one T cell receptor (beta chain). Treatment meaning: preoperative locoregional IRX-2 cytokine immunotherapy. Patients received preoperative, locoregional IRX-2 cytokine immunotherapy in a phase Ib study. The repertoire was sequenced with immunoSEQ multiplex PCR; TCRdb's copy has only in-frame clones and lacks some. This table has fewer than 30,000 clones, around 87% appearing once. This CDR3 contains 14 residues. Germline CDR1 reads SGHTA; CDR2 reads FQGNSA. Trimming removed 3 bases from V and 0 bases from J, with 9 bases in between. These data originate in a study of preoperative IRX-2 immunotherapy in early breast cancer.

The rearrangement joins TRBV7-2 to TRBJ2-7; D is possibly TRBD1 (6 bases). The source of this sequence is a human donor with breast cancer. Collection took place from a patient treated with IRX-2 immunotherapy. The CDR3 nucleotides are TGTGCCAGCAGCTTCGGGACACACTCCTACGAGCAGTACTTC. Its translation is CASSFGTHSYEQYF.